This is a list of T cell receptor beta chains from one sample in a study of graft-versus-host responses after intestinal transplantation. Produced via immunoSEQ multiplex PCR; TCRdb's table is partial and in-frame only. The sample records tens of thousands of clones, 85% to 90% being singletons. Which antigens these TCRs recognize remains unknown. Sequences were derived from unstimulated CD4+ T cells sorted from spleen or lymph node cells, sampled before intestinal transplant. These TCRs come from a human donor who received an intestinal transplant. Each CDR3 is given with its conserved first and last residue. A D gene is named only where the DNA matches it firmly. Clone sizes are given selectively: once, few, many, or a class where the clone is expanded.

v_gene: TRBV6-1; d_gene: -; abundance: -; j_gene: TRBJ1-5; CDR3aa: CASSEVLRGGYQPQHF; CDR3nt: TGTGCCAGCAGTGAAGTCCTTAGGGGGGGCTATCAGCCCCAGCATTTT
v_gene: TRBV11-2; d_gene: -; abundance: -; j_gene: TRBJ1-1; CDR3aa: CASSSGQPGNTEAFF; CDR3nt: TGTGCCAGCAGCTCCGGACAGCCTGGAAACACTGAAGCTTTCTTT
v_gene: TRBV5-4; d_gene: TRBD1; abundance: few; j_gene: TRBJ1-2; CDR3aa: CASSWGDRGGSSYGYTF; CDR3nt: TGTGCCAGCAGCTGGGGGGACAGGGGTGGGAGCAGCTATGGCTACACCTTC
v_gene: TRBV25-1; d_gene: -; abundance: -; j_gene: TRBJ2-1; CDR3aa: CASSEFKGQDNEQFF; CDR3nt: TGTGCCAGCAGTGAATTTAAGGGGCAAGACAATGAGCAGTTCTTC
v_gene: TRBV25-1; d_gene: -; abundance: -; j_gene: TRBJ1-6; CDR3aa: CASTLREDSPLHF; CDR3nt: TGTGCCAGCACCCTCCGAGAGGATTCACCCCTCCACTTT
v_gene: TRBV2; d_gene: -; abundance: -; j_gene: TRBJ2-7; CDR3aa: CASSDRVASYEQYF; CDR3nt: TGTGCCAGCAGTGACAGGGTTGCATCCTACGAGCAGTACTTC
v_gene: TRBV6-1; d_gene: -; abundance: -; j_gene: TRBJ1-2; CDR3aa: CASSNPGVGTF; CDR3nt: TGTGCCAGCAGTAACCCAGGGGTCGGCACCTTC
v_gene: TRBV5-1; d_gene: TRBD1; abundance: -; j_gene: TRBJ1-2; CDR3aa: CASSLRTGDPNGYTF; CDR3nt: TGCGCCAGCAGCCTTAGGACAGGGGATCCCAATGGCTACACCTTC
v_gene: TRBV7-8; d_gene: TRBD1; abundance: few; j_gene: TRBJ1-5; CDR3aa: CASSPILGGGNQPQHF; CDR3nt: TGTGCCAGCAGCCCGATCCTAGGGGGCGGCAATCAGCCCCAGCATTTT
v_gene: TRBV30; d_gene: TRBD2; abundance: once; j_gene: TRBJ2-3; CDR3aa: CAWTVMAGGDTQYF; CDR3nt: TGTGCCTGGACAGTTATGGCGGGGGGGGATACGCAGTATTTT
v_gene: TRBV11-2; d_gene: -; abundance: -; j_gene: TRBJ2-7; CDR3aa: CASSLGYTPYEQYF; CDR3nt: TGTGCCAGCAGCTTAGGGTACACCCCCTACGAGCAGTACTTC
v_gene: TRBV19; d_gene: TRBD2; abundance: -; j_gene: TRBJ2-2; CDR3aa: CASSMRLLAIENTGELFF; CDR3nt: TGTGCCAGTAGTATGAGATTACTAGCGATCGAGAACACCGGGGAGCTGTTTTTT
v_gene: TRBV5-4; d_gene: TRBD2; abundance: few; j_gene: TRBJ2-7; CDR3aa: CASSPSGSGRIQYF; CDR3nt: TGTGCCAGCAGCCCCAGTGGTAGCGGGAGAATACAGTACTTC
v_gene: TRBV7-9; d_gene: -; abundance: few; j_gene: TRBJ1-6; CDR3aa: CASSLGHQVSPLHF; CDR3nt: TGTGCCAGCAGCTTAGGGCACCAGGTTTCACCCCTCCACTTT
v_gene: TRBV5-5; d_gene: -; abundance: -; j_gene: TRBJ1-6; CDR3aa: CASSFQTGAPSPLHF; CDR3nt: TGTGCCAGCAGCTTTCAAACAGGAGCGCCTTCACCCCTCCACTTT
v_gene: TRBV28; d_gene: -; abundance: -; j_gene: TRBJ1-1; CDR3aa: CASSLLGPYEAFF; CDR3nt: TGTGCCAGCAGTTTACTGGGCCCATATGAAGCTTTCTTT
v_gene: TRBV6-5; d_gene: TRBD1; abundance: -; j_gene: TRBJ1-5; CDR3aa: CASGGQGNQPQHF; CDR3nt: TGTGCCAGCGGGGGACAGGGCAATCAGCCCCAGCATTTT
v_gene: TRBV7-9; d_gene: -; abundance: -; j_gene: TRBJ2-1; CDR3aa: CASSGSVHPYNEQFF; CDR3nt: TGTGCCAGCAGCGGTAGCGTCCACCCCTACAATGAGCAGTTCTTC
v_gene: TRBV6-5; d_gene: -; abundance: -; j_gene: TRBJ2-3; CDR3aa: CASSYSMGRDTQYF; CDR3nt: TGTGCCAGCAGTTACTCGATGGGGAGGGATACGCAGTATTTT
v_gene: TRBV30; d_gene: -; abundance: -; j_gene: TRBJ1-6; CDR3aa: CAWRRSHYNSPLHF; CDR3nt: TGTGCCTGGAGGAGGTCCCACTATAATTCACCCCTCCACTTT
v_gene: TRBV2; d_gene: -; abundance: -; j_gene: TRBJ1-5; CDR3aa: CASSEGVPWQEHF; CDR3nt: TGTGCCAGCAGTGAAGGGGTTCCCTGGCAGGAGCATTTT
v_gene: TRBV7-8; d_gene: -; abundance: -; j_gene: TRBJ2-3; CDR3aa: CASSLGGTDTQYF; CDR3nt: TGTGCCAGCAGCTTAGGCGGAACAGATACGCAGTATTTT
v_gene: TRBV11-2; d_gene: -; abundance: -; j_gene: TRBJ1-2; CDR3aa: CASSFGQGLGYTF; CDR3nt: TGTGCCAGCAGCTTCGGCCAGGGGTTAGGCTACACCTTC
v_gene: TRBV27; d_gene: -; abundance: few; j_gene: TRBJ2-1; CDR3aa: CASSFEGHSYNEQFF; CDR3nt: TGTGCCAGCAGTTTTGAGGGACACTCCTACAATGAGCAGTTCTTC
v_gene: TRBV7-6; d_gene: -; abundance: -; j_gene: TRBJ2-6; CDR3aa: CASSLAWSSGANVLTF; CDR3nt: TGTGCCAGCAGCTTAGCCTGGAGCTCTGGGGCCAACGTCCTGACTTTC
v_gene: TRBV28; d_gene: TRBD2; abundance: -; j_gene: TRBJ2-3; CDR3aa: CASSLPAGTDTQYF; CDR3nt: TGTGCCAGCAGTTTGCCAGCGGGAACAGATACGCAGTATTTT
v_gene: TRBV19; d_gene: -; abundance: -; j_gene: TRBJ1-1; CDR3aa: CASSSWSGRTEAFF; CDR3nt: TGTGCCAGTTCATCGTGGTCCGGGAGGACTGAAGCTTTCTTT
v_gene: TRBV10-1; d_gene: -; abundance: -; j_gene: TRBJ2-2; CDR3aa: CASSSSANTGELFF; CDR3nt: TGCGCCAGCAGCTCGAGTGCTAACACCGGGGAGCTGTTTTTT
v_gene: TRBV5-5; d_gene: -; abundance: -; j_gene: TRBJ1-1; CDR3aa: CASSSRLEMTEAFF; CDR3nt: TGTGCCAGCAGCTCGCGACTGGAGATGACTGAAGCTTTCTTT
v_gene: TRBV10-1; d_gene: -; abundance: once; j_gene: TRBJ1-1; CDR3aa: CASSDGRITEAFF; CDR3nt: TGCGCCAGCAGTGATGGGAGAATCACTGAAGCTTTCTTT
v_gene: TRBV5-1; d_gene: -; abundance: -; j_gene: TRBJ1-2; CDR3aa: CASRRGGGTYGYTF; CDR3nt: TGCGCCAGCAGGCGGGGCGGGGGAACCTATGGCTACACCTTC
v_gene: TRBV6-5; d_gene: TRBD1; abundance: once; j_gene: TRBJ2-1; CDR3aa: CASRTQTGNHNEQFF; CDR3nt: TGTGCCAGCAGGACCCAGACAGGGAATCACAATGAGCAGTTCTTC
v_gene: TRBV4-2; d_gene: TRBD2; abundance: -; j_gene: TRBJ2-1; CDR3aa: CASSQDGQRGLYNEQFF; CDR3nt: TGTGCCAGCAGCCAAGACGGGCAGCGGGGATTATACAATGAGCAGTTCTTC
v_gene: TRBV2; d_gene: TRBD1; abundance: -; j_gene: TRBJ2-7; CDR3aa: CASSLDRVGEQYF; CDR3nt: TGTGCCAGCAGCCTAGACAGGGTAGGCGAGCAGTACTTC
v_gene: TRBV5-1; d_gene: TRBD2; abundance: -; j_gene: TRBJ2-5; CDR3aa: CASSLELAEETQYF; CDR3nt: TGCGCCAGCAGCTTGGAGCTAGCGGAAGAGACCCAGTACTTC
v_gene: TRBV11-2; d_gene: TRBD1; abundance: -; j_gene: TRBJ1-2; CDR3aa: CASSQGRGYTF; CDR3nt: TGTGCCAGCTCACAGGGGCGCGGCTACACCTTC